Listed here are 14 T cell receptor beta chains from one sample, sequenced in a study of T cells in Graves' hyperthyroidism and ophthalmopathy (dated by TCRdb to about 2019). The library relied on multiplex PCR. This sample was sequenced with an Illumina HiSeq 2000. The TCR beta CDR3 regions were amplified from the RNA transcripts. A first-round RT-PCR of the TCR CDR3 used the HTBI primer set with the Qiagen OneStep RT-PCR kit. TCRdb's own reprocessing of the public reads used fastp at Q25 and MiXCR and kept productive beta chains. Every CDR3 protein is listed once, alongside the most common genes and DNA of its rows. The sample includes about 400,000 distinct CDR3 sequences, with roughly an eighth observed a single time. Around 30% of the sample is held by the ten biggest clonotypes. The sequencing input was blood. The receptors were gathered from a man aged 45-65 years with Graves' ophthalmopathy.

The sample holds a few counts of this clonotype. The chain combines TRBV10-2 with TRBJ2-7, with no clear D. The germline V gene encodes CDR1 WSHSY and CDR2 SAAADI. Between the trimmed V and J ends, which lost 7 bases and 0 bases, there was a span of 4 bases. CDR3 length: 11 amino acids. The CDR3 DNA reads TGCGCCAGCAAGAGCTCCTACGAGCAGTACTTC. Residues: CASKSSYEQYF.

This clonotype was counted many times. The chain couples TRBV10-2 to TRBJ2-7, with 8 bases matching TRBD2. J gave up 0 bases and V 5 bases, and 21 bases lay outside the gene matches. The CDR3 consists of 20 residues. The V gene's germline CDR1 is WSHSY and CDR2 SAAADI. The CDR3 sequence is CASSISVSGLELGASYEQYF. In DNA form, the CDR3 reads TGCGCCAGCAGTATATCGGTGTCGGGACTAGAGCTCGGGGCCTCCTACGAGCAGTACTTC.

The sample holds many counts of this clonotype. This CDR3 is CASGLRTSGRMAKNIQYF. The DNA of the CDR3 is TGTGCTAGTGGTTTGAGGACTAGCGGGAGGATGGCCAAAAACATTCAGTACTTC. V gene TRBV12-5 combines with J gene TRBJ2-4; TRBD2 matches 14 bases. Trimming took 2 bases from V and 1 from J; bases not matched to a gene: 4. Germline V gene lookup returns CDR1 LGHNT and CDR2 FRNRAP. This CDR3 is built from 18 residues. The entire variable domain, with the rest obtained from reference TRBV12-5 and TRBJ2-4, is as follows: DARVTQTPRHKVTEMGQEVTMRCQPILGHNTVFWYRQTMMQGLELLAYFRNRAPLDDSGMPKDRFSAEMPDATLATLKIQPSEPRDSAVYFCASGLRTSGRMAKNIQYFGAGTRLSVL.

Remarks on this clonotype: A much larger clone lies one base from this, so it may be a read error. CDR3 nucleotide sequence: TGTGCCAGCAGAGGTTTAGGGAGGATAGGGAACACTGAAGCTTTCTTT. Amino acids: CASRGLGRIGNTEAFF. The V call is TRBV27, the J call TRBJ1-1; D unclear. The ends were cut back, 6 bases at V and 1 base at J, with 18 bases in the middle. Germline lookup yields CDR1 MNHEY and CDR2 SMNVEV (reference sequence). The CDR3 runs 16 residues.

As regards this clonotype: Compared with germline, one end of the junction differs, possibly owing to a read error. The rearrangement joins TRBV4-2 to TRBJ2-1, with TRBD2 matching 11 bases. This CDR3 has 15 residues. CDR1 is LGHNA and CDR2 is YNFKEQ in the germline V gene. CDR3 nucleotide sequence: TGTGCCAGCAGCCAAGGAGAACTAGCGGGAGTTGAGCAGTGCTTC. Translation: CASSQGELAGVEQCF.

This clonotype was counted many times. The genes are TRBV5-1 and TRBJ2-1, with TRBD1 matching 7 bases. The CDR3 is 15 residues long. Germline CDR1 is SGHRS and CDR2 is YFSETQ. Trimming removed 2 bases from V and 1 base from J; junction bases left unmatched: 3. This CDR3 is CASSLGTASYNEQFF. The CDR3 DNA follows: TGCGCCAGCAGCTTAGGGACAGCGTCCTACAATGAGCAGTTCTTC. Looking up the rest from reference TRBV5-1 and TRBJ2-1 gives the full variable domain: KAGVTQTPRYLIKTRGQQVTLSCSPISGHRSVSWYQQTPGQGLQFLFEYFSETQRNKGNFPGRFSGRQFSNSRSEMNVSTLELGDSALYLCASSLGTASYNEQFFGPGTRLTVL.

In its sample, this clonotype was seen many times. The chain couples TRBV2 to TRBJ2-7; 14 positions match TRBD2. The CDR3 sequence is 18 residues long. In germline, CDR1 is SNHLY, CDR2 FYNNEI. V lost 5 bases, J lost 2 bases, and 11 bases stayed unmatched. The CDR3: CASSYRRGTSGGTYEQYF. The CDR3 nucleotides read TGTGCCAGCAGTTACAGGCGCGGGACTAGCGGGGGCACCTACGAGCAGTACTTC.

This clonotype was recorded many times. The chain couples TRBV11-3 to TRBJ2-7, with D tentatively TRBD2 (5 bases). The germline CDR1 and CDR2 sequences are SGHNT and YENEEA. V lost 4 bases and J lost 0, with 16 bases in between. The CDR3 consists of 16 residues. CDR3 coding DNA: TGTGCCAGCAGCTCACAGAACGGACTCGGCTCCTACGAGCAGTACTTC. Encoded protein: CASSSQNGLGSYEQYF.

This clonotype was observed at least ten times. The J gene is TRBJ2-6, the V gene TRBV7-8; possibly TRBD1 for D (6 bases). Germline V lookup: CDR1 SGHVS, CDR2 FQNEAQ. V lost 3 bases and J 8 bases, leaving 14 bases between the germline ends. This CDR3 spans 15 amino acids. The CDR3 spells CASSFGTPRTNVLTF. CDR3 sequence (DNA): TGTGCCAGCAGCTTCGGGACACCTCGGACCAACGTCCTGACTTTC.

This chain connects TRBV12-3 or TRBV12-4 to TRBJ2-1, with 9 bases aligning to TRBD2. The CDR3 sequence is 18 residues long. Trimming removed 0 bases from V and 9 bases from J; junction bases left unmatched: 15. The CDR3 reads CASSLASASGIHFFEQFF. The CDR3 DNA follows: TGTGCCAGCAGTTTAGCGTCGGCTAGCGGGATTCATTTTTTTGAGCAGTTCTTC.

The chain recombines TRBV24-1 with TRBJ1-1, with D unclear. CDR3 length equals 14 residues. From germline, CDR1 is KGHDR and CDR2 SFDVKD. V was pared by 9 bases and J by 0 bases, with 13 bases between. This chain's CDR3 is CATVEDDMNTEAFF. The DNA of the CDR3 is TGTGCCACCGTTGAGGACGACATGAACACTGAAGCTTTCTTT.

This clonotype was seen many times. The V and J genes are TRBV28 and TRBJ2-5; 8 bases are a match to TRBD2. This CDR3 has 15 residues. Trimming cost V 2 bases and J 2 bases; bases outside gene matches: 4. CDR1 and CDR2 (germline): MDHEN, SYDVKM. The CDR3 here is CASSLGVAGQETQYF. As DNA, the CDR3 is TGTGCCAGCAGTTTAGGGGTAGCGGGGCAAGAGACCCAGTACTTC.

This clonotype has at least ten counts. The gene calls are TRBV18 and TRBJ2-5; D ambiguous. Germline V gene sequence: CDR1 KGHSH, CDR2 LQKENI. This CDR3 region has 13 residues. The ends were cut back, 3 bases at V and 6 bases at J, with 11 bases in the middle. CDR3: CASSPIGGKTQYF. The CDR3 DNA reads as TGTGCCAGCTCACCCATCGGTGGGAAGACCCAGTACTTC. Full variable domain (remainder filled in from reference TRBV18 and TRBJ2-5): NAGVMQNPRHLVRRRGQEARLRCSPMKGHSHVYWYRQLPEEGLKFMVYLQKENIIDESGMPKERFSAEFPKEGPSILRIQQVVRGDSAAYFCASSPIGGKTQYFGPGTRLLVL.

Ten or more counts support this clonotype. J is TRBJ2-3 and V is TRBV10-3; 8 bases align to TRBD2. Trimming at V came to 7 bases and at J to 2 bases, leaving 8 bases not matched to a gene. Germline V gene data show CDR1 as ENHRY and CDR2 as SYGVKD. The CDR3 is made up of 15 amino acids. CDR3 sequence reads: CAIMGIAGHTDTQYF. CDR3 nucleotides: TGTGCCATCATGGGCATAGCGGGGCACACAGATACGCAGTATTTT.